The entry below gives a single T cell receptor beta chain sequence along with its context. Its antigen is not known. This sample is drawn from a study of CD8+CD57+ T cells in acquired aplastic anemia. Overall study findings and caveats: Around 29 shared CD8+ CDR3s appeared highly expressed within patients' immunodominant clones. The study found no significant CD8+ Simpson's diversity difference between patients and controls.

Genomic DNA templated the TCR beta VDJ and CDR3 profiling. TCRdb reanalysed the reads using MiXCR and keeps one entry per CDR3 protein. The data show about 80,000 distinct CDR3 sequences, under 50% seen once. Germline assignment: CDR1 SGHAT and CDR2 FQNNGV. The V end lost 2 bases, the J end lost 1 base, and 11 bases lay between the germline ends. This CDR3 spans 15 amino acids. The sample consisted of sorted CD4+, CD8+, or CD8+CD57+ T cells (not recorded which) from PBMCs. The clonotype originates from a human donor in good health, serving as a control. The V and J genes are TRBV11-2 and TRBJ1-1; possible D gene TRBD1, 5 bases. The CDR3 is CASSLNTGRNTEAFF. DNA of the CDR3: TGTGCCAGCAGCTTAAATACGGGACGGAACACTGAAGCTTTCTTT.